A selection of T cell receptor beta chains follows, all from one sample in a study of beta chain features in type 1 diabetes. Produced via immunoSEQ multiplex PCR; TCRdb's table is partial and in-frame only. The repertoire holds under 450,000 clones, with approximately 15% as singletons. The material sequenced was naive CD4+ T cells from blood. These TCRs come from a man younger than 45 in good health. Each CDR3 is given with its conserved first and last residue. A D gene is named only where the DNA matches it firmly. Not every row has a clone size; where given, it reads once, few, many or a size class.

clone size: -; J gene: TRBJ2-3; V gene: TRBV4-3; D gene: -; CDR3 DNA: TGCGCCAGCAGCCCGGACTCCGCCAGCACAGATACGCAGTATTTT; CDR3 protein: CASSPDSASTDTQYF
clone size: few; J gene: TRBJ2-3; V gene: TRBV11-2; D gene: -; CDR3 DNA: TGTGCCAGCAGCGGCCGGGACCCCGGGAGAAATACGCAGTATTTT; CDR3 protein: CASSGRDPGRNTQYF
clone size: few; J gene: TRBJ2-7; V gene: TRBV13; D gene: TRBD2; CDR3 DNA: TGTGCCAGCAGCTTAGAGACTAGCGGAACCTACGAGCAGTACTTC; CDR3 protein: CASSLETSGTYEQYF
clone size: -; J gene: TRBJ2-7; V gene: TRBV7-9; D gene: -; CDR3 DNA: TGTGCCAGCAGCTTCGCAGGTGGTCTGTACGAGCAGTACTTC; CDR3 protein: CASSFAGGLYEQYF
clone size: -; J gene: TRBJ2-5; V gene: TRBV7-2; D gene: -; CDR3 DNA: TGTGCCAGCAGCCTTCGATCTTCGGAGACCCAGTACTTC; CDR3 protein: CASSLRSSETQYF
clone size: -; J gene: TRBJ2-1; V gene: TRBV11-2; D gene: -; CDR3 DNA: TGTGCCAGCAGCTTAGTGGCAGGGGCTTACAATGAGCAGTTCTTC; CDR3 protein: CASSLVAGAYNEQFF
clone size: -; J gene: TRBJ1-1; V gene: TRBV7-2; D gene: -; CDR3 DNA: TGTGCCAGCAGGGAACAGGCGAACACTGAAGCTTTCTTT; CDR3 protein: CASREQANTEAFF
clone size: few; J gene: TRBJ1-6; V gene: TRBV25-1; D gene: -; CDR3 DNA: TGTGCCAGCAGTGATGCAGGGTGGAATTCACCCCTCCACTTT; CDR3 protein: CASSDAGWNSPLHF
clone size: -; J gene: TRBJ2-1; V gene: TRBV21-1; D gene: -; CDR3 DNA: TGTGCCAGCAGCAAAGGGAAGTTCTTC; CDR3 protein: CASSKGKFF
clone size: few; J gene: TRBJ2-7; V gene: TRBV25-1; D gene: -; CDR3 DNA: TGTGCCAGCAGTAACCCCTCTGGGCACGAGCAGTACTTC; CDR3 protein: CASSNPSGHEQYF
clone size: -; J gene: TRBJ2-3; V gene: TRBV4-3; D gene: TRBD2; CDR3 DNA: TGCGCCAGTTCTAGCGGGGGGGCGCTTAGCACAGATACGCAGTATTTT; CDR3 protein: CASSSGGALSTDTQYF
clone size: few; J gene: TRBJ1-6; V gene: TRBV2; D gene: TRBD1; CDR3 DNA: TGTGCCAGCAGGGGACAGCTCCTCGAGCGTTCACCCCTCCACTTT; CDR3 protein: CASRGQLLERSPLHF
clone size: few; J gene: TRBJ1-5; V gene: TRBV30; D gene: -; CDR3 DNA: TGTGCCTGGAGTGTAAAGGGCACTCAGCCCCAGCATTTT; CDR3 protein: CAWSVKGTQPQHF
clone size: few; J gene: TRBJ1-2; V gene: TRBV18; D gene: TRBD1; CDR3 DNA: TGTGCCAGCTCACCCCTGGACAGGGGAAACTATGGCTACACCTTC; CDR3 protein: CASSPLDRGNYGYTF
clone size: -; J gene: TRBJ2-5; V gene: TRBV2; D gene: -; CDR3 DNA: TGTGCCAGCAGTTTTAGTGCGGAGACCCAGTACTTC; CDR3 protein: CASSFSAETQYF
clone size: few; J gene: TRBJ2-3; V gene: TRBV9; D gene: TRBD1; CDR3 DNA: TGTGCCAGCAGCCCAGAAGGGTTTGAGGGACAGGGTAGGCGCACAGATACGCAGTATTTT; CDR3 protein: CASSPEGFEGQGRRTDTQYF
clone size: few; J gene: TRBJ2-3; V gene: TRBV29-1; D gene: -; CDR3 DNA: TGCAGCGCCGACGACTGGACAGCTAGCACAGATACGCAGTATTTT; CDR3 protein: CSADDWTASTDTQYF
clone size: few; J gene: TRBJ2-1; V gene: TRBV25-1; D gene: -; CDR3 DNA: TGTGCCAGCAGTGGTCTAGGTTCCTACAATGAGCAGTTCTTC; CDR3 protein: CASSGLGSYNEQFF
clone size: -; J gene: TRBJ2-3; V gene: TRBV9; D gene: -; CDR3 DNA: TGTGCCAGCAATGACAGGAAAATCACAGATACGCAGTATTTT; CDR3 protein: CASNDRKITDTQYF
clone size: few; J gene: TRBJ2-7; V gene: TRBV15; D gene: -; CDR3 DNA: TGTGCCACCAGCACGTTCCTGGCAGACCTCACCTACGAGCAGTACTTC; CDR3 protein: CATSTFLADLTYEQYF
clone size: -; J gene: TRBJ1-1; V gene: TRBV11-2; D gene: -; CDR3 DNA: TGTGCCAGCAGCTTAAAGCGGAACACTGAAGCTTTCTTT; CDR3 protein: CASSLKRNTEAFF
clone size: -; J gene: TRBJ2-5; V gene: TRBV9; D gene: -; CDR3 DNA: TGTGCCAGCAGCCCCCTCCGGGACACCCTTTGGGAGACCCAGTACTTC; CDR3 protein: CASSPLRDTLWETQYF
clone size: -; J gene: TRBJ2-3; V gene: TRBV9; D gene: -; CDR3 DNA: TGTGCCAGCAGCGTTGGCGGGAGCACAGATACGCAGTATTTT; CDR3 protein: CASSVGGSTDTQYF
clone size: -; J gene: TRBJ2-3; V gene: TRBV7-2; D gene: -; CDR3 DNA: TGTGCCAGCAGGAGGAGGACCAGCACAGATACGCAGTATTTT; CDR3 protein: CASRRRTSTDTQYF
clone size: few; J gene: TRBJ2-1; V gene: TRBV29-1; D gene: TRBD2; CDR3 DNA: TGCAGCGTTGAAGCTAGCGGGATAGGGGGTGAGCAGTTCTTC; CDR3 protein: CSVEASGIGGEQFF
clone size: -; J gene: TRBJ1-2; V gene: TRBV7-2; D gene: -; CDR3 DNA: TGTGCCAGCAGCTCGAGGGTCCGAAGCTATGGCTACACCTTC; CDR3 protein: CASSSRVRSYGYTF
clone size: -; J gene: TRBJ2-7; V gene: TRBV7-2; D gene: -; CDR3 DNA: TGTGCCAGCAGCTTATATCCCCCCTACGAGCAGTACTTC; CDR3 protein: CASSLYPPYEQYF
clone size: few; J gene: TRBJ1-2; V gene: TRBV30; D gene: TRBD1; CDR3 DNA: TGTGCCTGGACCCCCCGGCTGGGACAGGGGGATTATGGCTACACCTTC; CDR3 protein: CAWTPRLGQGDYGYTF
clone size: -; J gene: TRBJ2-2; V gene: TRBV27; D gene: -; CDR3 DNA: TGTGCCAGCAGTCTGACCGGGACCGCTTGGCCCGGGGAGCTGTTTTTT; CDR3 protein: CASSLTGTAWPGELFF
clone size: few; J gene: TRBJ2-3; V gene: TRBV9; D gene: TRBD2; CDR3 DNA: TGTGCCAGCAGCGTAGAGGGACTAGCGGGAGGTACGCAGTATTTT; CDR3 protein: CASSVEGLAGGTQYF
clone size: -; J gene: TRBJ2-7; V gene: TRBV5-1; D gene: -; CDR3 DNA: TGCGCCAGCAGCCGGAAGTTGGGTTTTAGCTCCTACGAGCAGTACTTC; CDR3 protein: CASSRKLGFSSYEQYF
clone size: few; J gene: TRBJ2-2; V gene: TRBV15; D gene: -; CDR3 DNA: TGTGCCACCAGCAGAGATCTGATCGTTACCGGGGAGCTGTTTTTT; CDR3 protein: CATSRDLIVTGELFF
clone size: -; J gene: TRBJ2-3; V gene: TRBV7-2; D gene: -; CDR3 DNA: TGTGCCAGCAGCTTACAGGGGGGAGATACGCAGTATTTT; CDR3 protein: CASSLQGGDTQYF
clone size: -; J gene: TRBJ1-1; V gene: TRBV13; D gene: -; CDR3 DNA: TGTGCCAGCAGCCTCGACAGCAATGAAGCTTTCTTT; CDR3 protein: CASSLDSNEAFF
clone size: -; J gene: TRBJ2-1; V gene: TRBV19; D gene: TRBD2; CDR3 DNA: TGTGCCAGTAGTGACCCGCGACTAGCTTTATCCTCCTACAATGAGCAGTTCTTC; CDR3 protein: CASSDPRLALSSYNEQFF
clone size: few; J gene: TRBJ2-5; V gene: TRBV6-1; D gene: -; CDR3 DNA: TGTGCCAGCAGTGATTTAGAGGGGCTCAGTCAAGAGACCCAGTACTTC; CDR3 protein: CASSDLEGLSQETQYF
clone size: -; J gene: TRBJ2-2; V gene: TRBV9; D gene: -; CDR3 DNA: TGTGCCAGCACCTTGTCGGGAAGAATCCTTAACACCGGGGAGCTGTTTTTT; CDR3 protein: CASTLSGRILNTGELFF
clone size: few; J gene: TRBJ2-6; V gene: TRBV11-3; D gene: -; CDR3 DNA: TGTGCCAGCAGCCCACGACAGTGGCCTGGGGCCAACGTCCTGACTTTC; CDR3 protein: CASSPRQWPGANVLTF
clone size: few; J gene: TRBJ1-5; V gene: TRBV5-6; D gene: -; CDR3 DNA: TGTGCCAGCAGTCTTAGCTACAATCAGCCCCAGCATTTT; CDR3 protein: CASSLSYNQPQHF
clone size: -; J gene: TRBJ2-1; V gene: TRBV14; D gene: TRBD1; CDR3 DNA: TGTGCCAGCAGCCAACACCGGGACAGAGACTACAATGAGCAGTTCTTC; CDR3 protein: CASSQHRDRDYNEQFF